The present TCR beta chain was sequenced within a study of T cell changes during pregnancy in multiple sclerosis. Clones were read by immunoSEQ multiplex PCR, and TCRdb kept only the in-frame ones, dropping some. The repertoire holds 39,000 or so clones, around 90% seen once, with 9% to 14% in the top ten. In germline, CDR1 is SEHNR, CDR2 FQNEAQ (reference sequence). J gave up 8 bases and V 1 base, and 7 bases lay outside the gene matches. This CDR3 contains 14 residues. The source was CD8+ T cells from peripheral blood mononuclear cells, collected after pregnancy. This TCR derives from a female donor with multiple sclerosis, enrolled in a pregnancy study. This chain connects TRBV7-9 to TRBJ1-1; 7 nucleotides agree with TRBD1. CDR3 DNA: TGTGCCAGCAGCTTAGTCCGACAGGGCGAGGAAGCTTTCTTT. It yields the protein CASSLVRQGEEAFF.